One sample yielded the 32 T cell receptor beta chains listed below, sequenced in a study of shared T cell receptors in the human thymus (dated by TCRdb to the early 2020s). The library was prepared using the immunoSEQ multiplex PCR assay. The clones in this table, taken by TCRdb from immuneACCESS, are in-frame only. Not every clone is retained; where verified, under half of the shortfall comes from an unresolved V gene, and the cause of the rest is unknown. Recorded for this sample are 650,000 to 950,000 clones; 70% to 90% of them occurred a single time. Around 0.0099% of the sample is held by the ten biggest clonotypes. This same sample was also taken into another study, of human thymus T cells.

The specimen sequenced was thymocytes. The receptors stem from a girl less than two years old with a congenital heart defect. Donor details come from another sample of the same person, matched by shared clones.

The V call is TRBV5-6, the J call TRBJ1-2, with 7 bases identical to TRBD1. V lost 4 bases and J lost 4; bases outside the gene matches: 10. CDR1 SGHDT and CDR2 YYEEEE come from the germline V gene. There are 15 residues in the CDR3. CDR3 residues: CASSPSGQPFYGYTF. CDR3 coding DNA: TGTGCCAGCAGCCCCTCGGGACAGCCTTTCTATGGCTACACCTTC.

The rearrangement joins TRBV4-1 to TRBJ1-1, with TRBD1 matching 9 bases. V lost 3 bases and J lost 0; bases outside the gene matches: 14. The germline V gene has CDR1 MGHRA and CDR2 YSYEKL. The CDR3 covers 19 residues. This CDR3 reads CASSQLQGATGDMNTEAFF. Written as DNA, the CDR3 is TGCGCCAGCAGCCAGCTACAGGGGGCAACGGGTGACATGAACACTGAAGCTTTCTTT.

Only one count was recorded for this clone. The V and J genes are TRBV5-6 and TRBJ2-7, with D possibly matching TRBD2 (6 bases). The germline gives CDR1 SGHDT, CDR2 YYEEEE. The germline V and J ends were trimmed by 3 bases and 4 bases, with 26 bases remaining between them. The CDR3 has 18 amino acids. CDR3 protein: CASSCLIPGLLNLYEQYF. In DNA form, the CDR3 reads TGTGCCAGCAGCTGCTTGATCCCGGGACTCCTGAATCTATACGAGCAGTACTTC.

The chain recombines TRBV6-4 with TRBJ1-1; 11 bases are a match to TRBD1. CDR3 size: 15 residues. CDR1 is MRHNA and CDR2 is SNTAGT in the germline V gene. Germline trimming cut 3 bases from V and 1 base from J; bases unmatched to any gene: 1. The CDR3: CASSEGTGGNTEAFF. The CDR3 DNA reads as TGTGCCAGCAGTGAAGGGACAGGGGGGAACACTGAAGCTTTCTTT.

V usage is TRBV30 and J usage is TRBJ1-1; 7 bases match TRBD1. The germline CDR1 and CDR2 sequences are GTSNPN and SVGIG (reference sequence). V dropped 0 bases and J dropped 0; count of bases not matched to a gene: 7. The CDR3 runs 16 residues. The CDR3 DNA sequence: TGTGCCTGGAGTGTACTCGGGACAGCCATGAACACTGAAGCTTTCTTT. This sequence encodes CAWSVLGTAMNTEAFF.

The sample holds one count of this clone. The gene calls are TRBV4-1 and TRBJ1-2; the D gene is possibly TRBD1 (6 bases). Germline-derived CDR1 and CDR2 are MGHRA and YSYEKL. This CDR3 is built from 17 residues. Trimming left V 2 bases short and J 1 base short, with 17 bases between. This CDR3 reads CASSQRFRQVINYGYTF. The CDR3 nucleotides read TGCGCCAGCAGCCAAAGATTTAGACAGGTGATTAACTATGGCTACACCTTC.

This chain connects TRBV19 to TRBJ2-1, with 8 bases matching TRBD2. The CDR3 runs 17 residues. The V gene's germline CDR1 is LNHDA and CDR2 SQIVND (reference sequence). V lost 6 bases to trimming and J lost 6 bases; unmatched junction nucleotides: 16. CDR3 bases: TGTGCCAGTAGCCGGGAGGGAAGCGACCCACCCGGCAATGAGCAGTTCTTC. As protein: CASSREGSDPPGNEQFF.

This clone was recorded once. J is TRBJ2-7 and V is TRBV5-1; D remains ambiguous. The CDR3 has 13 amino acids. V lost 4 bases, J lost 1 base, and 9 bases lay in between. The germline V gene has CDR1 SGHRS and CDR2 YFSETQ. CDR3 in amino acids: CASSRIDSYEQYF. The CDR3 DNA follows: TGCGCCAGCAGCCGAATAGATTCCTACGAGCAGTACTTC.

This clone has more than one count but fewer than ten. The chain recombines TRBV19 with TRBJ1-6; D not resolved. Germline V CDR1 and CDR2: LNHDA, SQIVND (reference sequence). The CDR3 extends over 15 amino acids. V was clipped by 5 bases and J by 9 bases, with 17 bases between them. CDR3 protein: CASSRRRTLGSPLHF. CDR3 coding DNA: TGTGCCAGTAGTCGACGAAGGACTTTGGGTTCACCCCTCCACTTT. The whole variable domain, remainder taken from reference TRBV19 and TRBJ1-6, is DGGITQSPKYLFRKEGQNVTLSCEQNLNHDAMYWYRQDPGQGLRLIYYSQIVNDFQKGDIAEGYSVSREKKESFPLTVTSAQKNPTAFYLCASSRRRTLGSPLHFGNGTRLTVT.

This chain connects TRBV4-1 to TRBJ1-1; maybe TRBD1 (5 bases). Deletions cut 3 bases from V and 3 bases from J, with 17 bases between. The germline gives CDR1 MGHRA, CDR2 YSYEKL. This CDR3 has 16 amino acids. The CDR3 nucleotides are TGCGCCAGCAGCCAGGATAACAAAGGGGTGGACACTGAAGCTTTCTTT. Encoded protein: CASSQDNKGVDTEAFF.

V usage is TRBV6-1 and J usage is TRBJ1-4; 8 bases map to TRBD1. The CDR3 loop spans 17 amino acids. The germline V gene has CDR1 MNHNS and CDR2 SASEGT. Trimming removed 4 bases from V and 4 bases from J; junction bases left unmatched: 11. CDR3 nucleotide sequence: TGTGCCAGCAGTGGCATCGTGGGGACAGGCCTTAATGAAAAACTGTTTTTT. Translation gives CASSGIVGTGLNEKLFF.

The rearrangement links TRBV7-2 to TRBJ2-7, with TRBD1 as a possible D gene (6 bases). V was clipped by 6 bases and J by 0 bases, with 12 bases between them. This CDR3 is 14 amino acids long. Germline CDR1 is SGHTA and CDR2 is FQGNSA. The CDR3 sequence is CASSSRDNSYEQYF. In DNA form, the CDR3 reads TGTGCCAGCAGTTCCCGGGACAACTCCTACGAGCAGTACTTC.

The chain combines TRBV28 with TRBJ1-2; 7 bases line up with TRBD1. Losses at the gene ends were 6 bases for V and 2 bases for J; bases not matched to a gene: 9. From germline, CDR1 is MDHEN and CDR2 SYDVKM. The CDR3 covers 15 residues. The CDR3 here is CASRETNRGNYGYTF. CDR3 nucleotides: TGTGCCAGCAGGGAAACTAACAGGGGCAACTATGGCTACACCTTC.

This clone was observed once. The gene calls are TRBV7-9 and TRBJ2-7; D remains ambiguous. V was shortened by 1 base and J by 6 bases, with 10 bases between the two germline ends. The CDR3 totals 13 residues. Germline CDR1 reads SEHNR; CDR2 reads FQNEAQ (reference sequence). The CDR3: CASSLESPLEQYF. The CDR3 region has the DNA TGTGCCAGCAGCTTAGAATCCCCTCTCGAGCAGTACTTC.

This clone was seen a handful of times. This chain's CDR3 is CASSEKQGAGYTF. The CDR3 DNA reads as TGTGCCAGCAGTGAAAAACAGGGGGCAGGCTACACCTTC. The chain couples TRBV6-1 to TRBJ1-2; 9 positions agree with TRBD1. The junction had 3 bases not matched to a gene; V was cut back by 2 bases and J by 8 bases. The germline V gene has CDR1 MNHNS and CDR2 SASEGT. This CDR3 spans 13 amino acids.

The CDR3, as DNA: TGTGCCAGCAGCTCCCAGGACAGGGGCCATAGCAATCAGCCCCAGCATTTT. This codes for CASSSQDRGHSNQPQHF. The V and J genes are TRBV28 and TRBJ1-5, with TRBD1 matching 9 bases. Trimming at V came to 6 bases and at J to 0 bases, leaving 9 bases not matched to a gene. CDR1 is MDHEN and CDR2 is SYDVKM in the germline V gene. The CDR3 runs to 17 residues.

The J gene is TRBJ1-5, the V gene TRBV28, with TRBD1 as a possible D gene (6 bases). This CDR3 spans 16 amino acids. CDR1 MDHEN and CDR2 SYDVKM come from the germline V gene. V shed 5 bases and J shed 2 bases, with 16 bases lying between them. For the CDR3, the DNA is TGTGCCAGCAGTCCACCAGCGGGGGCCGGCAATCAGCCCCAGCATTTT. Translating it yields CASSPPAGAGNQPQHF.

The chain's CDR3 is CSVEGYRGEQFF. Written as DNA, the CDR3 is TGCAGCGTTGAGGGGTATCGGGGTGAGCAGTTCTTC. The chain links TRBV29-1 to TRBJ2-1; D is possibly TRBD2 (5 bases). From germline, CDR1 is SQVTM and CDR2 ANQGSEA. V gave up 3 bases and J gave up 9 bases, with 12 bases separating them. The CDR3 consists of 12 residues.

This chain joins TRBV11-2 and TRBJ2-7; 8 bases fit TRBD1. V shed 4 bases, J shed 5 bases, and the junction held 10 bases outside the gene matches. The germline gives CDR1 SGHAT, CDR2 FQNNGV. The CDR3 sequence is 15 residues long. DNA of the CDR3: TGTGCCAGCAGCTCTCATCCGGACAGGGTACACGAGCAGTACTTC. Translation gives CASSSHPDRVHEQYF.

The DNA of the CDR3 is TGTGCCAGCAGTGAGTTAAGCGGGGTCGGGGGCAATGAGCAGTTCTTC. This gives the protein CASSELSGVGGNEQFF. The chain uses TRBV25-1 and TRBJ2-1; TRBD2 matches 7 bases. The J segment lost 6 bases and the V segment lost 3 bases, leaving 11 bases of the junction unmatched. The CDR3 length is 16 residues. Germline CDR1 reads MGHDK; CDR2 reads SYGVNS.

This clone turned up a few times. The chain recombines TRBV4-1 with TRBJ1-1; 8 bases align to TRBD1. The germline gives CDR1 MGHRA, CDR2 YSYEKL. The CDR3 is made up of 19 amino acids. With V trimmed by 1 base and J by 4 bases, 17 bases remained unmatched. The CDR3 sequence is CASSQALQGARDEGTEAFF. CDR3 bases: TGCGCCAGCAGCCAAGCCCTTCAGGGGGCTCGCGATGAGGGCACTGAAGCTTTCTTT.

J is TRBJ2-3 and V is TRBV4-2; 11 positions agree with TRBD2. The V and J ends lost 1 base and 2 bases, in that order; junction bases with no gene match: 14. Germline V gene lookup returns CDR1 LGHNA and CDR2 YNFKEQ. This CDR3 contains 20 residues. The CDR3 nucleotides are TGTGCCAGCAGCCAAGCCGGAGGGCTAGCGGGGGGTGGGATCACAGATACGCAGTATTTT. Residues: CASSQAGGLAGGGITDTQYF.

This chain's CDR3 is CASSIFGYAGELFF. CDR3 DNA: TGTGCCAGTAGTATTTTCGGGTACGCCGGGGAGCTGTTTTTT. The chain combines TRBV19 with TRBJ2-2; D unclear. Germline CDR1 and CDR2: LNHDA and SQIVND (reference sequence). The CDR3 length is 14 residues. V lost 3 bases and J 6 bases, leaving 11 bases between the germline ends.

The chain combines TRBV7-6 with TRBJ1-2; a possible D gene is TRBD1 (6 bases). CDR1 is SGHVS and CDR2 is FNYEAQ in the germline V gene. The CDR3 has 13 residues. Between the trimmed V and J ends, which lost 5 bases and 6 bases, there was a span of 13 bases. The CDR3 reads CASSELQGNGYTF. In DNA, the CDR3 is TGTGCCAGCAGCGAATTACAGGGAAATGGCTACACCTTC.

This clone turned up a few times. CDR3 residues: CASRQVNYNEQFF. The CDR3 DNA reads as TGTGCCTCAAGGCAGGTTAACTACAATGAGCAGTTCTTC. This chain connects TRBV2 to TRBJ2-1, with unresolved D. V gave up 11 bases and J gave up 3 bases, with 14 bases separating them. Per the germline V gene, CDR1 is SNHLY and CDR2 is FYNNEI. The CDR3 is 13 amino acids.

CDR3 nucleotides: TGCGCCAGCAGCCAAGCTCAGGTACTCGATTCACCCCTCCACTTT. As protein: CASSQAQVLDSPLHF. The chain carries TRBV4-1 and TRBJ1-6, with D unclear. In germline, CDR1 is MGHRA, CDR2 YSYEKL. V was trimmed by 1 base and J by 8 bases, leaving 12 bases between them. CDR3 length: 15 amino acids.

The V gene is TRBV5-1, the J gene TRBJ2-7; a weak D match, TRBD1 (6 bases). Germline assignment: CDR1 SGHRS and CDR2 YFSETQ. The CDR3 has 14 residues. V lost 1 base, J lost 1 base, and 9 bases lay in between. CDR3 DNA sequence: TGCGCCAGCAGCTTGCCAGGGGAGTCCTACGAGCAGTACTTC. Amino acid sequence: CASSLPGESYEQYF.

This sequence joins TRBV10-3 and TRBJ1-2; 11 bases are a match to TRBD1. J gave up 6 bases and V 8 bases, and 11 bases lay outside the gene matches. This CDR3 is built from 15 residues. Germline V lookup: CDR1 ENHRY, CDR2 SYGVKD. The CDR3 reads CAIRRGTGGGNGYTF. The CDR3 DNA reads TGTGCCATCCGAAGGGGGACAGGGGGTGGCAATGGCTACACCTTC.

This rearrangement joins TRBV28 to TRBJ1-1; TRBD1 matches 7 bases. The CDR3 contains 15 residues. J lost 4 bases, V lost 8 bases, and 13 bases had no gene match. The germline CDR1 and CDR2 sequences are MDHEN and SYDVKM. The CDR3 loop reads CASSRTGGWGTEAFF. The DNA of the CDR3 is TGTGCCAGCTCCAGGACAGGCGGGTGGGGCACTGAAGCTTTCTTT.

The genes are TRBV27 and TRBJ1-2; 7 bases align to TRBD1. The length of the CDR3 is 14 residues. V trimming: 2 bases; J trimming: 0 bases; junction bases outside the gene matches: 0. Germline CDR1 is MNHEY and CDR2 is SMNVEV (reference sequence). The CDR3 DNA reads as TGTGCCAGCAGTTTACAGGGGGCTAACTATGGCTACACCTTC. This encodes CASSLQGANYGYTF.

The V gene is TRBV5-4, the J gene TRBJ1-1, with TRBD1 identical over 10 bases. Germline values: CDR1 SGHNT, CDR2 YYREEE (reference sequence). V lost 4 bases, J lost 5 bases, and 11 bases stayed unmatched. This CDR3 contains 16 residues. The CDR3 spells CASSLGTGDLVTEAFF. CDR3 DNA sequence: TGTGCCAGCAGCCTAGGGACAGGGGACCTGGTGACTGAAGCTTTCTTT.

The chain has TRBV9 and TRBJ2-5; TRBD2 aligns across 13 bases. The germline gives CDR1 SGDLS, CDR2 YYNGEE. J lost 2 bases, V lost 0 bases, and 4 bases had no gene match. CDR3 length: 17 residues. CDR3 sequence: CASSVELAGGPQETQYF. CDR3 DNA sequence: TGTGCCAGCAGCGTAGAACTAGCGGGGGGGCCGCAAGAGACCCAGTACTTC.